Here is one TCR beta chain with its context. No antigen is known for it. The junction departs from the called germline gene at one end, perhaps through a read error. Germline assignment: CDR1 SGHAT and CDR2 FQDESV (reference sequence). This CDR3 spans 16 amino acids. This record comes from a study of tumor-infiltrating lymphocytes in primary liver carcinoma. Study conclusions and caveats: Less overlap was seen in tumor-adjacent and tumor-blood pairs than in tumor region pairs.

A constant-region primer primed TCR beta cDNA synthesis from around 500 ng of total RNA. Slightly modified ARM-PCR with three nested multiplex PCR rounds yielded TCR beta libraries. TRBV1-TRBV30 forward and Cbeta reverse primers drove the first two approximately 10-cycle rounds. TCRdb used MiXCR to reprocess the multiplex PCR reads, holding one entry per CDR3 protein. The repertoire holds fewer than 85,000 distinct CDR3 sequences, with 69% as singletons. Co-extracted RNA and DNA came from about 20-30 mg of unsorted bulk tissue. Cases comprised patients with primary liver carcinoma who received surgical resection. Those patients suffered from chronic HBV infection and were treatment-naive.

The chain links TRBV11-1 to TRBJ2-1; 8 bases align to TRBD1. Material: tumor-adjacent normal liver tissue. This receptor was taken from a man between 40 and 49 years old with primary liver carcinoma and hepatitis B virus infection. CDR3 region: CANNLADRAYYDEQSF. The CDR3 DNA is TGTGCCAACAACTTAGCGGACAGGGCGTACTACGATGAGCAGTCCTTC.